The 26 T cell receptor beta chains below all came from one sample that was sequenced in a study of blood T cell repertoires in COVID-19. Sequencing was performed with immunoSEQ multiplex PCR; in TCRdb, only in-frame clones are kept and a portion is missing. The table includes approximately 230,000 clones, less than 85% detected once. Sequencing used peripheral blood. The origin of the receptors is an elderly woman with active or convalescent COVID-19.

The chain has TRBV4-1 and TRBJ2-5; 10 nucleotides align to TRBD1. The CDR3 consists of 16 residues. J lost 5 bases, V lost 3 bases, and 9 bases had no gene match. Looked up from germline, CDR1 is MGHRA and CDR2 is YSYEKL. The CDR3 protein is CASSQNPTGGAETQYF. The CDR3 coding sequence is TGCGCCAGCAGCCAGAACCCGACAGGGGGCGCGGAGACCCAGTACTTC.

The chain links TRBV6-5 to TRBJ2-7, with 7 bases identical to TRBD1. Germline V gene sequence: CDR1 MNHEY, CDR2 SVGAGI. V lost 6 bases to trimming and J lost 2 bases; unmatched junction nucleotides: 10. The CDR3 is 15 amino acids. This CDR3 reads CASRIRQGRAYEQYF. The CDR3 region has the DNA TGTGCCAGCAGAATTAGACAGGGCCGCGCCTACGAGCAGTACTTC.

This rearrangement joins TRBV11-3 to TRBJ2-3, with 7 nucleotides matching TRBD2. Germline loops: CDR1 SGHNT, CDR2 YENEEA. The CDR3 is made up of 13 amino acids. The V segment lost 5 bases and the J segment 6 bases; nucleotides outside the gene matches: 5. The CDR3 here is CASSIQGGDTQYF. The CDR3 nucleotides read TGTGCCAGCAGCATCCAGGGAGGGGATACGCAGTATTTT.

V gene TRBV28 combines with J gene TRBJ2-7; D is undetermined. Trimming pared 10 bases from V and 0 bases from J, leaving 7 bases between. Per the germline V gene, CDR1 is MDHEN and CDR2 is SYDVKM. The CDR3 totals 11 residues. The CDR3 loop reads CATRHSYEQYF. The CDR3 nucleotides read TGTGCCACTCGACACTCCTACGAGCAGTACTTC.

There are a few counts of this clone. This sequence joins TRBV28 and TRBJ2-3, with 7 positions matching TRBD1. Germline V gene data show CDR1 as MDHEN and CDR2 as SYDVKM. CDR3 length: 15 residues. The J segment lost 2 bases and the V segment lost 2 bases, leaving 4 bases of the junction unmatched. As DNA, the CDR3 is TGTGCCAGCAGTTTACAGGGGGACCCCACAGATACGCAGTATTTT. Its protein is CASSLQGDPTDTQYF.

This clone was seen just once. V usage is TRBV30 and J usage is TRBJ1-2, with D maybe TRBD1 (5 bases). CDR1 is GTSNPN and CDR2 is SVGIG in the germline V gene (reference sequence). Trimming cost V 0 bases and J 5 bases, with 10 bases left between them. This CDR3 contains 13 residues. The CDR3 DNA follows: TGTGCCTGGAGTGTACGGGGGGGTTATGGCTACACCTTC. This codes for CAWSVRGGYGYTF.

This clone was seen a single time. The V gene is TRBV10-2, the J gene TRBJ1-5; 7 positions agree with TRBD1. Germline values: CDR1 WSHSY, CDR2 SAAADI. This CDR3 is built from 14 residues. V shed 4 bases, J shed 2 bases, and the junction held 2 bases outside the gene matches. CDR3 residues: CASSGTGGNQPQHF. The CDR3, as DNA: TGCGCCAGCAGTGGGACAGGCGGCAATCAGCCCCAGCATTTT.

The chain links TRBV5-1 to TRBJ2-3; 11 bases are a match to TRBD2. Germline trimming cut 1 base from V and 2 bases from J; bases unmatched to any gene: 9. The length of the CDR3 is 18 residues. Per germline, CDR1 SGHRS and CDR2 YFSETQ. CDR3 protein: CASSLSLAGGLYTDTQYF. CDR3 nucleotides: TGCGCCAGCAGCTTGTCTCTAGCGGGAGGATTATACACAGATACGCAGTATTTT.

This chain links TRBV19 with TRBJ1-1; D may be TRBD1 (5 bases). Per the germline V gene, CDR1 is LNHDA and CDR2 is SQIVND (reference sequence). V dropped 3 bases and J dropped 0 bases, with 11 bases sitting between them. CDR3 size: 15 residues. The CDR3 DNA is TGTGCCAGTAGTATCCAGGGCGGGGTGAACACTGAAGCTTTCTTT. Translation gives CASSIQGGVNTEAFF.

V gene TRBV3-1 (or the pseudogene TRBV3-2) combines with J gene TRBJ2-7; D gene ambiguous. Germline V lookup: CDR1 LGHDT, CDR2 YNNKEL (reference sequence). V was trimmed by 1 base and J by 4 bases, leaving 8 bases between them. CDR3 length: 13 residues. The CDR3 nucleotides are TGTGCCAGCAGCCAAGTGCAGGATTACGAGCAGTACTTC. Residues: CASSQVQDYEQYF.

This chain connects TRBV19 to TRBJ1-5; TRBD1 agrees at 7 bases. This CDR3 region has 15 residues. The junction had 9 bases not matched to a gene; V was cut back by 7 bases and J by 3 bases. Germline CDR1 reads LNHDA; CDR2 reads SQIVND (reference sequence). This chain's CDR3 is CASTEQGIINQPQHF. CDR3 DNA: TGTGCCAGTACCGAACAGGGGATTATCAATCAGCCCCAGCATTTT.

The V call is TRBV5-1, the J call TRBJ2-3, with a possible D match to TRBD2 (8 bases). Trimming shortened V by 0 bases and J by 4 bases, and 33 bases separated the two germline ends. Germline CDR1 is SGHRS and CDR2 is YFSETQ. This CDR3 comprises 22 residues. The CDR3 DNA reads TGCGCCAGCAGCTTGGTCCCGGGACTAGGACACCGGTTACCCGACAGGGCAGATACGCAGTATTTT. It specifies CASSLVPGLGHRLPDRADTQYF.

The chain recombines TRBV3-1 (or the pseudogene TRBV3-2) with TRBJ2-6, with D possibly TRBD1 on 6 matching bases. Deletions cut 4 bases from V and 1 base from J, with 20 bases between. Germline V gives CDR1 LGHDT, CDR2 YNNKEL (reference sequence). The CDR3 consists of 19 residues. The chain's CDR3 is CASSRGTLLPLSGANVLTF. DNA of the CDR3: TGTGCCAGCAGCCGGGGGACACTTCTTCCCCTTTCTGGGGCCAACGTCCTGACTTTC.

This clone is medium-sized in the sample. The chain carries TRBV2 and TRBJ1-2, with a possible D match to TRBD1 (5 bases). Trimming cost V 5 bases and J 2 bases, with 9 bases left between them. The CDR3 length is 13 residues. Germline values: CDR1 SNHLY, CDR2 FYNNEI. The CDR3 is CASSTGENYGYTF. The CDR3 nucleotides read TGTGCCAGCAGTACAGGAGAGAACTATGGCTACACCTTC.

The V gene is TRBV5-5, the J gene TRBJ2-2; 9 bases align to TRBD1. Unmatched junction bases numbered 9, after V lost 4 bases and J lost 2 bases. CDR1 is SGHKS, CDR2 YYEKEE, per germline (reference sequence). The CDR3 spans 17 residues. In DNA form, the CDR3 reads TGTGCCAGCAGCCGGACTACAGGGGGCGCAAACACCGGGGAGCTGTTTTTT. Encoded protein: CASSRTTGGANTGELFF.

The V call is TRBV7-2, the J call TRBJ2-1; TRBD1 agrees at 7 bases. V was clipped by 0 bases and J by 7 bases; unmatched bases: 6. CDR3 length: 15 residues. Per the germline V gene, CDR1 is SGHTA and CDR2 is FQGNSA. This CDR3 is CASSLARGRGNEQFF. The CDR3 nucleotides read TGTGCCAGCAGCTTAGCTAGGGGGCGCGGGAATGAGCAGTTCTTC.

J is TRBJ1-1 and V is TRBV28; no firm D call. V lost 3 bases to trimming and J lost 1 base, with 9 bases between them. This CDR3 contains 14 residues. In germline, CDR1 is MDHEN, CDR2 SYDVKM. The CDR3 loop is CASSFLAGNTEAFF. The CDR3 coding sequence is TGTGCCAGCAGTTTTCTGGCGGGGAACACTGAAGCTTTCTTT.

This clone appeared once. The CDR3 DNA sequence: TGCGCCAGCAGTGAAGATTTAGGGGGCCGCAATCAGCCCCAGCATTTT. It specifies CASSEDLGGRNQPQHF. The rearrangement links TRBV10-2 to TRBJ1-5; 7 bases align to TRBD1. The CDR3 length is 16 residues. V was pared by 3 bases and J by 2 bases, with 7 bases of the junction left unmatched. The germline V gene has CDR1 WSHSY and CDR2 SAAADI.

The chain combines TRBV6-1 with TRBJ1-6; no reliable D call. There are 14 residues in the CDR3. Germline-derived CDR1 and CDR2 are MNHNS and SASEGT. Between the trimmed V and J ends, which lost 3 bases and 5 bases, there was a span of 8 bases. CDR3 coding DNA: TGTGCCAGCAGTGAGTGGCACGATAATTCACCCCTCCACTTT. It codes for CASSEWHDNSPLHF.

The CDR3 coding sequence is TGTGCCAGCAGTTTTATTCCGGACAGCCCGTACTTC. Residues: CASSFIPDSPYF. V and J are TRBV12-3 or TRBV12-4 and TRBJ2-7; D is possibly TRBD1 (6 bases). Trimming stripped 3 bases from V and 12 bases from J, with 15 bases between. The CDR3 has 12 residues.

V and J are TRBV3-1 (or the pseudogene TRBV3-2) and TRBJ2-5; TRBD1 aligns across 8 bases. Germline CDR1 reads LGHDT; CDR2 reads YNNKEL (reference sequence). Germline trimming cut 3 bases from V and 4 bases from J; bases unmatched to any gene: 4. The CDR3 contains 14 residues. In DNA, the CDR3 is TGTGCCAGCAGCCACTTCGACAGGGGAGAGACCCAGTACTTC. Amino acids: CASSHFDRGETQYF.

V gene TRBV6-5 combines with J gene TRBJ2-1; 9 nucleotides align to TRBD1. V was pared by 7 bases and J by 8 bases, with 6 bases of the junction left unmatched. The CDR3 length is 13 residues. Per germline, CDR1 MNHEY and CDR2 SVGAGI. The CDR3 nucleotides read TGTGCCAGCACTCAACAGGGGGCGTATGAGCAGTTCTTC. It is translated as CASTQQGAYEQFF.

The chain has TRBV27 and TRBJ1-2; possibly TRBD1 for D (6 bases). Germline V gene lookup returns CDR1 MNHEY and CDR2 SMNVEV (reference sequence). Trimming removed 6 bases at V and 8 bases at J, with 16 bases between. The CDR3 length is 13 residues. The CDR3 region is CASSPGQTMGYTF. CDR3 coding DNA: TGTGCCAGCAGCCCTGGACAGACAATGGGCTACACCTTC.

V gene TRBV29-1 combines with J gene TRBJ1-2, with TRBD1 identical over 8 bases. Trimming at V came to 6 bases and at J to 4 bases, leaving 10 bases not matched to a gene. There are 14 residues in the CDR3. Germline CDR1 reads SQVTM; CDR2 reads ANQGSEA. The CDR3: CSVGGDRGFYGYTF. The CDR3 DNA follows: TGCAGCGTGGGTGGAGACAGGGGATTCTATGGCTACACCTTC.

The gene calls are TRBV6-4 and TRBJ1-1; D is possibly TRBD1 (5 bases). V was clipped by 6 bases and J by 5 bases, with 13 bases between them. Germline-derived CDR1 and CDR2 are MRHNA and SNTAGT. The CDR3 contains 13 residues. The CDR3 protein is CASRDQGGTEAFF. DNA of the CDR3: TGTGCCAGCAGAGACCAGGGTGGAACTGAAGCTTTCTTT.

V is TRBV15 and J is TRBJ1-4; 9 bases are shared with TRBD1. The CDR3 has 15 residues. Germline-derived CDR1 and CDR2 are LNHNV and YYDKDF (reference sequence). With 4 bases clipped from V and 7 bases from J, the junction kept 7 bases outside the gene matches. This chain's CDR3 is CATSTMTGGSEKLFF. In nucleotides, the CDR3 is TGTGCCACCAGCACCATGACAGGGGGAAGTGAAAAACTGTTTTTT.